This TCR beta chain is drawn from a study of technical replicates of blood from several donors. Profiled with immunoSEQ multiplex PCR; TCRdb holds only in-frame clones, not every one. The repertoire holds about 81,000 clones, with roughly 96% as singletons. The CDR3 has 15 residues. Trimming at V came to 1 base and at J to 10 bases, leaving 8 bases not matched to a gene. Germline V CDR1 and CDR2: GTSNPN, SVGIG (reference sequence). The TCR comes from a human donor in good health. The sample comprised T cells isolated from PBMCs. V and J are TRBV30 and TRBJ1-6; 9 bases map to TRBD1. Written as DNA, the CDR3 is TGTGCCTGGAGTGGAGGGACAGGGCGACTCTCACCCCTCCACTTT. Its protein is CAWSGGTGRLSPLHF. The full variable domain, with the rest looked up from reference TRBV30 and TRBJ1-6, is SQTIHQWPATLVQPVGSPLSLECTVEGTSNPNLYWYRQAAGRGLQLLFYSVGIGQISSEVPQNLSASRPQDRQFILSSKKLLLSDSGFYLCAWSGGTGRLSPLHFGNGTRLTVT.